What follows describes a single T cell receptor (beta chain). Germline CDR1 is SGHTA and CDR2 is FQGNSA. The junction had 7 bases not matched to a gene; V was cut back by 0 bases and J by 8 bases. The CDR3 consists of 16 residues. MiXCR, run by TCRdb on the RT-PCR reads, gives a single entry per CDR3 protein. Among almost 700,000 distinct CDR3 sequences listed, approximately 15% were seen once. The source material was memory CD4+ T cells from blood. The receptor's source is a female donor in good health, serving as a healthy control. The genes are TRBV7-2 and TRBJ1-4; 9 nucleotides line up with TRBD1. The CDR3 sequence is CASSLAGGQGWEKLFF. CDR3 sequence (DNA): TGTGCCAGCAGCTTAGCGGGGGGACAGGGCTGGGAAAAACTGTTTTTT.